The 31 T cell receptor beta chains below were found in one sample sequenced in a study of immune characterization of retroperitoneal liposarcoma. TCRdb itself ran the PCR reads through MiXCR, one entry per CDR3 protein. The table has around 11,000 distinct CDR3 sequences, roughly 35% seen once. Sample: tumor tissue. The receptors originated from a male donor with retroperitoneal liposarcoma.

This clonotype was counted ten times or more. The CDR3 loop reads CASSLPRDSLDTEAFF. Here the CDR3 DNA reads TGTGCCAGCAGCCTTCCGAGGGATTCCTTGGACACTGAAGCTTTCTTT. The chain links TRBV7-2 to TRBJ1-1; the D is unclear. The CDR3 length is 16 residues. The V and J ends lost 5 bases and 3 bases respectively, with 19 bases between them. CDR1 is SGHTA and CDR2 is FQGNSA in the germline V gene. Drawing the rest from reference TRBV7-2 and TRBJ1-1, the complete variable domain is GAGVSQSPSNKVTEKGKDVELRCDPISGHTALYWYRQSLGQGLEFLIYFQGNSAPDKSGLPSDRFSAERTGGSVSTLTIQRTQQEDSAVYLCASSLPRDSLDTEAFFGQGTRLTVV.

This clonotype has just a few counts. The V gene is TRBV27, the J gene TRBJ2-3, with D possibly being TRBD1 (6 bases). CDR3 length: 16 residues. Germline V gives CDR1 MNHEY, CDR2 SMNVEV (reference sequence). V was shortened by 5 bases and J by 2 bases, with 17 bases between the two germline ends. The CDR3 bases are TGTGCCAGCAGTCTTACGACAGGCCCCCCCACAGATACGCAGTATTTT. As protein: CASSLTTGPPTDTQYF.

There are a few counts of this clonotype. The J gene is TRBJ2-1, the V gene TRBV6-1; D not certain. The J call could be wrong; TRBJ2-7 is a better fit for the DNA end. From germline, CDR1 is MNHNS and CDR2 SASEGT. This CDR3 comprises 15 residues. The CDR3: CASSPRVGYSYEQYF. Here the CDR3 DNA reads TGTGCCAGCAGTCCCCGGGTCGGATACTCCTACGAGCAGTACTTC.

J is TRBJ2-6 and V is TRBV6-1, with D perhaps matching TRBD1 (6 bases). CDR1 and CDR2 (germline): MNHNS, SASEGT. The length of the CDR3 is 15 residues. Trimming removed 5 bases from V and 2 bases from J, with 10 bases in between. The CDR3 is CASSFQGTGANVLTF. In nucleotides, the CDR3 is TGTGCCAGCAGTTTCCAGGGGACTGGGGCCAACGTCCTGACTTTC.

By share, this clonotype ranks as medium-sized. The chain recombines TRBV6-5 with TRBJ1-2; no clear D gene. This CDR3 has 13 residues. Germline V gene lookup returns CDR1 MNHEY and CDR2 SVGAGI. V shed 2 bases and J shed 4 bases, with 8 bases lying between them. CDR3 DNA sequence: TGTGCCAGCAGTTACCACAGTCTCTATGGCTACACCTTC. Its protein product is CASSYHSLYGYTF.

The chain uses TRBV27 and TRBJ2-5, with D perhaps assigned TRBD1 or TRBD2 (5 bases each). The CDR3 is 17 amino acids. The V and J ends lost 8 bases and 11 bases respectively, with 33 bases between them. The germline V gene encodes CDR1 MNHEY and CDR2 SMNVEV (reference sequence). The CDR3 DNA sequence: TGTGCCAGCGGCAGGGACCTCCGGACCGCCAGTGACGATGAGCAGTACTTC. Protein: CASGRDLRTASDDEQYF.

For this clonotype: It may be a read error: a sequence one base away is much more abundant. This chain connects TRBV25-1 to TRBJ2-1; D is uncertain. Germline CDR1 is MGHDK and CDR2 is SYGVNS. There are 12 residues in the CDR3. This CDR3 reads CASSEGRLEQLF. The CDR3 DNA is TGTGCCAGCAGTGAAGGTCGGCTTGAGCAGCTCTTC.

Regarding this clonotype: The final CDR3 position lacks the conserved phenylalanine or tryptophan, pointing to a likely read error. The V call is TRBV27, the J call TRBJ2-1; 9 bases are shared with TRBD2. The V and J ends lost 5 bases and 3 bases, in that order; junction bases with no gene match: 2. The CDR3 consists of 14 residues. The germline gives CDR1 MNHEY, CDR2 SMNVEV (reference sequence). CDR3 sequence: CASSPSGNYNEQFS. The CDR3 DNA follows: TGTGCCAGCAGTCCTAGCGGGAACTACAATGAGCAGTTCTCC.

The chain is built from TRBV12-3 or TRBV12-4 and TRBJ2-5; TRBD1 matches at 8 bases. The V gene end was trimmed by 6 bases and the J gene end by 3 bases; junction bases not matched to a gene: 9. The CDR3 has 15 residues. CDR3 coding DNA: TGTGCCAGCAGCCCCGGGACAGGACGGGAAGAGACCCAGTACTTC. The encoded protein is CASSPGTGREETQYF.

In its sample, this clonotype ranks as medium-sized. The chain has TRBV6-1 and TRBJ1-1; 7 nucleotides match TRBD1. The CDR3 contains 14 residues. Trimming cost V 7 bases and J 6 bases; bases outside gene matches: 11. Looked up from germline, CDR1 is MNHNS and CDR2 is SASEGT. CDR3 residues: CASKGGASYAEAFF. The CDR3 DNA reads TGTGCCAGCAAAGGGGGCGCTTCTTATGCTGAAGCTTTCTTT.

The CDR3 DNA reads TGTGCCAGCAGTTCCGCTTACAATGAGCAGTTCTTC. It specifies CASSSAYNEQFF. The chain is built from TRBV7-6 and TRBJ2-1; no definite D call. This CDR3 is built from 12 residues. CDR1 is SGHVS and CDR2 is FNYEAQ in the germline V gene. Trimming took off 6 bases at V and 4 bases at J, with 7 bases between the two ends. The whole variable domain, filled in from reference TRBV7-6 and TRBJ2-1, reads GAGVSQSPRYKVTKRGQDVALRCDPISGHVSLYWYRQALGQGPEFLTYFNYEAQQDKSGLPNDRFSAERPEGSISTLTIQRTEQRDSAMYRCASSSAYNEQFFGPGTRLTVL.

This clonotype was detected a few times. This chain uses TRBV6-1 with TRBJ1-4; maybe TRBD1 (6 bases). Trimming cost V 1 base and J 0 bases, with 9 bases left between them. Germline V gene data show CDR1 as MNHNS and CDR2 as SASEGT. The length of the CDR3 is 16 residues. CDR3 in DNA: TGTGCCAGCAGTGAAGGGGGGGCGTCAACTAATGAAAAACTGTTTTTT. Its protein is CASSEGGASTNEKLFF.

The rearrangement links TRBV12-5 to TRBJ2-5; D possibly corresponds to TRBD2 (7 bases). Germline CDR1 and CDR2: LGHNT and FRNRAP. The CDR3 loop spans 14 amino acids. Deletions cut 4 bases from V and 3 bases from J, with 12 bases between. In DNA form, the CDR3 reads TGTGCTAGTGGTTCAGGGGCGGGAGAAGAGACCCAGTACTTC. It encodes CASGSGAGEETQYF.

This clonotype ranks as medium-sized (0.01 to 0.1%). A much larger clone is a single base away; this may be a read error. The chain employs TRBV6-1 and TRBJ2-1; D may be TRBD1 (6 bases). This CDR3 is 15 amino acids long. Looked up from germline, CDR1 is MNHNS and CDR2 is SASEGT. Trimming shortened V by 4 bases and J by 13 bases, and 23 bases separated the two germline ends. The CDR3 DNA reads TGTGCCAGCAGTGGGATGGACAGTGGGTGGGAGACCCAGTTCTTC. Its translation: CASSGMDSGWETQFF.

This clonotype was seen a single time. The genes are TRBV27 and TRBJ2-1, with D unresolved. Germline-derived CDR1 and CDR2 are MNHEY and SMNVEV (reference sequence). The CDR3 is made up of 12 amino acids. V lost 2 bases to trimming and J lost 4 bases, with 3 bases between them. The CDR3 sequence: CASSLQYNEQFF. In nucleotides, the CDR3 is TGTGCCAGCAGTTTACAGTACAATGAGCAGTTCTTC.

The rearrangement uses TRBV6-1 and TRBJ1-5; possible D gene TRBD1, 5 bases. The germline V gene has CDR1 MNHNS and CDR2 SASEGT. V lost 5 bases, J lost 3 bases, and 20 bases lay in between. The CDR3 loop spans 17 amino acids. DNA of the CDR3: TGTGCCAGCAGTTCGCAGGGTTATGGTTCCCACAATCAGCCCCAGCATTTT. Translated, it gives CASSSQGYGSHNQPQHF.

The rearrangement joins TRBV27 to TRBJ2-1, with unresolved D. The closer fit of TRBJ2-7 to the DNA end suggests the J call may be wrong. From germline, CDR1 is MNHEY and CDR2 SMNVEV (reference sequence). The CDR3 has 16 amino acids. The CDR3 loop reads CASSLVGVALSYEQYF. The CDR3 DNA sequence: TGTGCCAGCAGTTTAGTGGGCGTCGCTCTATCCTACGAGCAGTACTTC.

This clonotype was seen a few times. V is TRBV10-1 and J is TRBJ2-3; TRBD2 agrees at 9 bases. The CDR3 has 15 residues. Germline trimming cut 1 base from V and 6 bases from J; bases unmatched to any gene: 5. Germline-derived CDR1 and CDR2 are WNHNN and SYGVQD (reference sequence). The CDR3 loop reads CASSEFSGSGDTQYF. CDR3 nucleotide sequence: TGCGCCAGCAGTGAGTTTAGCGGGAGTGGTGATACGCAGTATTTT.

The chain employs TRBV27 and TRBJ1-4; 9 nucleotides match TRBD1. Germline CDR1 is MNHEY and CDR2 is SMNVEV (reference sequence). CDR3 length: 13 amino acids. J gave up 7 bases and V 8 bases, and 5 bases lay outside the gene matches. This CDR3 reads CASANRGPEKLFF. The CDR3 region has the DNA TGTGCCAGCGCTAACAGGGGGCCTGAAAAACTGTTTTTT.

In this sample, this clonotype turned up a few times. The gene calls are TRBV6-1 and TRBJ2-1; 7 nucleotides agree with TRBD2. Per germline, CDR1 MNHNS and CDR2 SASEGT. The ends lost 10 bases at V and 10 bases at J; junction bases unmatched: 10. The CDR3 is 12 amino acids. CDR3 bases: TGTGCCACAATGCGGGGGAGAAGCGAGCAGTTCTTC. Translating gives CATMRGRSEQFF.

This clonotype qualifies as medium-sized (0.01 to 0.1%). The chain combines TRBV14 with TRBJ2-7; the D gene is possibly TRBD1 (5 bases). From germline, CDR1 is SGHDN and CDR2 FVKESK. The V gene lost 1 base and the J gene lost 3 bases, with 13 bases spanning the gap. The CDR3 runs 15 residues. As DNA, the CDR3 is TGTGCCAGCAGCCAAGTCGACAGCTGGGGCTACGAGCAGTACTTC. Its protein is CASSQVDSWGYEQYF.

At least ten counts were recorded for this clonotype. This CDR3 reads CASSRGGALWEQYF. DNA for the CDR3: TGTGCCAGCAGCCGCGGGGGGGCCCTCTGGGAGCAGTACTTC. The genes are TRBV7-2 and TRBJ2-4, with TRBD2 matching over 9 bases. The CDR3 sequence is 14 residues long. Germline lookup yields CDR1 SGHTA and CDR2 FQGNSA. V dropped 5 bases and J dropped 13; count of bases not matched to a gene: 12. Full variable domain (remainder filled in from reference TRBV7-2 and TRBJ2-4): GAGVSQSPSNKVTEKGKDVELRCDPISGHTALYWYRQSLGQGLEFLIYFQGNSAPDKSGLPSDRFSAERTGGSVSTLTIQRTQQEDSAVYLCASSRGGALWEQYFGAGTRLSVL.

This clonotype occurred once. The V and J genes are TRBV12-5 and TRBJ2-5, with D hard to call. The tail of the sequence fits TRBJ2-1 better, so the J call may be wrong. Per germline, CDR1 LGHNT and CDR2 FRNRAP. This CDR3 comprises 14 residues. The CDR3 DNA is TGTGCTAGTGGGAAGATCGGACGTCCCAATGAGCAGTTCTTC. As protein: CASGKIGRPNEQFF.

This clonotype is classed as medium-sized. CDR3 sequence (DNA): TGTGCCAGCAGTCAAGGGACAGGGGGGGTCTATGGCTACACCTTC. Its translation is CASSQGTGGVYGYTF. The chain recombines TRBV27 with TRBJ1-2, with TRBD1 matching 11 bases. Germline CDR1 reads MNHEY; CDR2 reads SMNVEV (reference sequence). The CDR3 sequence is 15 residues long. Losses at the gene ends were 5 bases for V and 4 bases for J; bases not matched to a gene: 6.

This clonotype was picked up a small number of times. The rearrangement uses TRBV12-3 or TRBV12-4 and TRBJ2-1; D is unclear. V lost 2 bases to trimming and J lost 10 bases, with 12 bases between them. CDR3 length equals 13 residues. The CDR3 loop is CASSLTQSSEQFF. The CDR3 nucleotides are TGTGCCAGCAGTTTAACACAATCCAGCGAGCAGTTCTTC.

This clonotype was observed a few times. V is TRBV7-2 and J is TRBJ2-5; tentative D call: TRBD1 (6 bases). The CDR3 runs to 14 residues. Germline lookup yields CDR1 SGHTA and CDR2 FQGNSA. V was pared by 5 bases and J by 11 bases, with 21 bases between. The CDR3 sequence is CASSPPTGFSEQYF. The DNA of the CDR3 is TGTGCCAGCAGCCCCCCGACAGGTTTTTCGGAGCAGTACTTC.

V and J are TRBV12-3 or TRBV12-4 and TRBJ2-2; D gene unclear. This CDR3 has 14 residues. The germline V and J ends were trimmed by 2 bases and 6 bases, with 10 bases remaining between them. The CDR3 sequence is CASSLSRIAGELFF. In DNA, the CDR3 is TGTGCCAGCAGTTTATCTAGAATTGCCGGGGAGCTGTTTTTT.

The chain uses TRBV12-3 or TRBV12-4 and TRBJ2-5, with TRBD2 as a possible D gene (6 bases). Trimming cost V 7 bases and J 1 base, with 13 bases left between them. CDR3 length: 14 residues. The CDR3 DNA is TGTGCCAGCACCTTGGGGGGTTCCCAAGAGACCCAGTACTTC. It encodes CASTLGGSQETQYF.

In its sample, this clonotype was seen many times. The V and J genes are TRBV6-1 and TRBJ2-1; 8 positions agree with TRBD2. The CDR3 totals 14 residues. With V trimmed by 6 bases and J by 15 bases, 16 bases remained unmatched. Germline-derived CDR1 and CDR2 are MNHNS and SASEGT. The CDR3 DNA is TGTGCCAGCAGCCAGAGAGCGGGAGTCGTGGGTCGGTTCTTC. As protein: CASSQRAGVVGRFF.

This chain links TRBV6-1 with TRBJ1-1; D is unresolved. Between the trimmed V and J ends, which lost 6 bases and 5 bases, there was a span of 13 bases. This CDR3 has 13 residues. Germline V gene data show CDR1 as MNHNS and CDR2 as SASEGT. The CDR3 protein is CASRASRETEAFF. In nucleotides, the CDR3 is TGTGCCAGCAGAGCGTCCCGGGAGACTGAAGCTTTCTTT.

CDR3 bases: TGTGCCAGCAGTTTATTTCGGGGGGCCACCCAGATCCAGTACTTC. Its translation is CASSLFRGATQIQYF. This rearrangement joins TRBV27 to TRBJ2-5; possible D gene TRBD2, 7 bases. Germline CDR1 is MNHEY and CDR2 is SMNVEV (reference sequence). V dropped 1 base and J dropped 10 bases, with 19 bases sitting between them. This CDR3 is 15 amino acids long.